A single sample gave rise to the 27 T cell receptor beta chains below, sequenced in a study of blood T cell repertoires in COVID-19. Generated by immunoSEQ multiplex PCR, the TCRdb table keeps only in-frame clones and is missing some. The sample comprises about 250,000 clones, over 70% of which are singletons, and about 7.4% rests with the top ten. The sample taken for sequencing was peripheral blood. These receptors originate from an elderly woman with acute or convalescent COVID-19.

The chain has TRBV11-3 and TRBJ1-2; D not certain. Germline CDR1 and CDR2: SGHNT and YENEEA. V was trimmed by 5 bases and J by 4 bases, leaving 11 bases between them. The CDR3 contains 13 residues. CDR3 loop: CASSNHNGYGYTF. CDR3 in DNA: TGTGCCAGCAGCAACCATAACGGCTATGGCTACACCTTC. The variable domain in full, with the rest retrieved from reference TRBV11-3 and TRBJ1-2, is EAGVVQSPRYKIIEKKQPVAFWCNPISGHNTLYWYLQNLGQGPELLIRYENEEAVDDSQLPKDRFSAERLKGVDSTLKIQPAELGDSAVYLCASSNHNGYGYTFGSGTRLTVV.

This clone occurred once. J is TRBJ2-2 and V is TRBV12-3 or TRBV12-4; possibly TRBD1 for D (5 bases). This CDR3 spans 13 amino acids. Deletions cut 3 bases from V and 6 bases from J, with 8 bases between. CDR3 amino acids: CASSFTGAGELFF. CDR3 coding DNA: TGTGCCAGCAGTTTTACAGGAGCCGGGGAGCTGTTTTTT.

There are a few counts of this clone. The CDR3 DNA is TGTGCCAGCAGGGGTACCGGGACACCGATCGGGACCCAGTACTTC. It is translated as CASRGTGTPIGTQYF. This chain links TRBV5-6 with TRBJ2-5; possibly TRBD1 for D (6 bases). Between the trimmed V and J ends, which lost 5 bases and 7 bases, there was a span of 21 bases. Germline V gene sequence: CDR1 SGHDT, CDR2 YYEEEE. This CDR3 region has 15 residues.

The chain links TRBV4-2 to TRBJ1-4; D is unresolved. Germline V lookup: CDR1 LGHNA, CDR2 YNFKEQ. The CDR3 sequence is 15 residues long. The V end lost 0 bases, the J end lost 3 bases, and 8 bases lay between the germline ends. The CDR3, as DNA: TGTGCCAGCAGCCAAGATAGAGGGTCTAATGAAAAACTGTTTTTT. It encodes CASSQDRGSNEKLFF.

DNA of the CDR3: TGTGCCAGCAGCCAACGGAGCACAGATACGCAGTATTTT. Protein: CASSQRSTDTQYF. This chain uses TRBV3-1 (or the pseudogene TRBV3-2) with TRBJ2-3; no clear D gene. Germline-derived CDR1 and CDR2 are LGHDT and YNNKEL (reference sequence). V lost 2 bases to trimming and J lost 0 bases, with 3 bases between them. The CDR3 runs 13 residues.

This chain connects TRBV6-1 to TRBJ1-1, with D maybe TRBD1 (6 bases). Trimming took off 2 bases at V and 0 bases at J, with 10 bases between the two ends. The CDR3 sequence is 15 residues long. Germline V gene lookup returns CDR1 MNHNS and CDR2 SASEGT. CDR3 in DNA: TGTGCCAGCAGTGAACAGGGGCCTCTGAACACTGAAGCTTTCTTT. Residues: CASSEQGPLNTEAFF.

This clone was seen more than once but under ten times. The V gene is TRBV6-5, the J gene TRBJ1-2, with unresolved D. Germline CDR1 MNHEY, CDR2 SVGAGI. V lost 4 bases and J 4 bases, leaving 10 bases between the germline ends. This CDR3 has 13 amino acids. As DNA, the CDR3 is TGTGCCAGCAGTTCAGACGGGAGCTATGGCTACACCTTC. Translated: CASSSDGSYGYTF.

The CDR3 loop is CASSAGTGYEKLFF. The CDR3 DNA follows: TGCGCCAGCTCCGCCGGGACAGGGTACGAAAAACTGTTTTTT. This chain links TRBV5-1 with TRBJ1-4; TRBD1 aligns across 9 bases. The CDR3 sequence is 14 residues long. V trimming: 7 bases; J trimming: 8 bases; junction bases outside the gene matches: 9. CDR1 is SGHRS, CDR2 YFSETQ, per germline.

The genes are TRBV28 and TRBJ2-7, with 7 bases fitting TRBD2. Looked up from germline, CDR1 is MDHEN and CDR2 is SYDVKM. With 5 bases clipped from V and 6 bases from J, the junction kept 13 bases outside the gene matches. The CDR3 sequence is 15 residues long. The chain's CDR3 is CASSRREGSWFEQYF. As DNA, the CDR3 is TGTGCCAGCAGTAGGAGGGAGGGGTCTTGGTTCGAGCAGTACTTC.

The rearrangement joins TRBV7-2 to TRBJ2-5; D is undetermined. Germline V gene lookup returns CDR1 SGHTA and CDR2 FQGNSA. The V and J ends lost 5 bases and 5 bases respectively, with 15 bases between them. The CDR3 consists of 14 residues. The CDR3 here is CASSVSSSVETQYF. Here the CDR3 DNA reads TGTGCCAGCAGCGTTAGTAGTTCGGTCGAGACCCAGTACTTC.

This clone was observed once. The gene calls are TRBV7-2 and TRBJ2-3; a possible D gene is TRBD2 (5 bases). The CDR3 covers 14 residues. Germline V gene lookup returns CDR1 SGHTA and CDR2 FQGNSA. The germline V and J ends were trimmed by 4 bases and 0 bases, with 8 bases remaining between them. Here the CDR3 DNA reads TGTGCCAGCAGCTGGACTCCTAGCACAGATACGCAGTATTTT. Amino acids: CASSWTPSTDTQYF.

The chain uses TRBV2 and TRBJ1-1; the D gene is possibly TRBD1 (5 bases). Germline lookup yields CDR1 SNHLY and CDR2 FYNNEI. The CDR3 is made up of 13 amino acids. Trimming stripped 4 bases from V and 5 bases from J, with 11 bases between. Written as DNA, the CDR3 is TGTGCCAGCAGTGCGGAGGGGCGAACTGAAGCTTTCTTT. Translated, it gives CASSAEGRTEAFF. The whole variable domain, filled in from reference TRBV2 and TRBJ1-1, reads EPEVTQTPSHQVTQMGQEVILRCVPISNHLYFYWYRQILGQKVEFLVSFYNNEISEKSEIFDDQFSVERPDGSNFTLKIRSTKLEDSAMYFCASSAEGRTEAFFGQGTRLTVV.

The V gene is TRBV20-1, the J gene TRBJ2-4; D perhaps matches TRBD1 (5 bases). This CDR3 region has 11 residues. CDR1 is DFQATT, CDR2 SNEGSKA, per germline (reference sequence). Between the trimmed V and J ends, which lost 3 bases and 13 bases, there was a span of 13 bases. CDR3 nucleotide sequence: TGCAGTGCTAGGGGGCAGGGCCTCCAGTACTTC. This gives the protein CSARGQGLQYF.

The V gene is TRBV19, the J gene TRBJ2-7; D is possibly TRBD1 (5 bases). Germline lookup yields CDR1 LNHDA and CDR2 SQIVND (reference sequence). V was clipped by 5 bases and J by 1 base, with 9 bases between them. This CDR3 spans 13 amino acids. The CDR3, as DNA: TGTGCCAGTAGTCAACAGGCTTCCTACGAGCAGTACTTC. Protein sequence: CASSQQASYEQYF.

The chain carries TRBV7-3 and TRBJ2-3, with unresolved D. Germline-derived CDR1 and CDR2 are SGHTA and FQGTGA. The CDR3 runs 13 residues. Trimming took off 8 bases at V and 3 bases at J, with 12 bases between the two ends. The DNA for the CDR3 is TGTGCCAGCGCGGTCCTCTTGACAGATACGCAGTATTTT. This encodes CASAVLLTDTQYF.

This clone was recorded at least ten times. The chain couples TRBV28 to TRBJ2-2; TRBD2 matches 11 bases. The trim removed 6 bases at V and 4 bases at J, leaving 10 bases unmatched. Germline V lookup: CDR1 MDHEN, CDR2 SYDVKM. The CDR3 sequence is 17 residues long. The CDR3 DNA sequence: TGTGCCAGCAGAGGCGGTAGCGGGAGGGGGTCCACCGGGGAGCTGTTTTTT. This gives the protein CASRGGSGRGSTGELFF.

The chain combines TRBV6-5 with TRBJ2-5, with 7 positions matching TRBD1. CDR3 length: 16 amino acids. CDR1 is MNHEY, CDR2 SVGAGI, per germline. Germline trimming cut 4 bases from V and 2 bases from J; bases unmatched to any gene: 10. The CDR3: CASSFPGTGEQETQYF. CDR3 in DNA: TGTGCCAGCAGTTTCCCCGGAACAGGGGAACAAGAGACCCAGTACTTC.

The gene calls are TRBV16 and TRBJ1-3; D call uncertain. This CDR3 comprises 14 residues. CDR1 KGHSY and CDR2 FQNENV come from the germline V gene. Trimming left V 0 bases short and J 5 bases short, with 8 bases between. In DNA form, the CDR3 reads TGTGCCAGCAGCCAATCGGCCAGAAGAAACACCATATATTTT. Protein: CASSQSARRNTIYF.

The CDR3 DNA sequence: TGTGCCAGCAGCCCTTCACAGGCCCAGAGCAATCAGCCCCAGCATTTT. It is translated as CASSPSQAQSNQPQHF. The genes are TRBV7-9 and TRBJ1-5, with D perhaps TRBD1 (5 bases). Trimming cost V 5 bases and J 1 base, with 15 bases left between them. The CDR3 length is 16 residues. Germline V lookup: CDR1 SEHNR, CDR2 FQNEAQ (reference sequence).

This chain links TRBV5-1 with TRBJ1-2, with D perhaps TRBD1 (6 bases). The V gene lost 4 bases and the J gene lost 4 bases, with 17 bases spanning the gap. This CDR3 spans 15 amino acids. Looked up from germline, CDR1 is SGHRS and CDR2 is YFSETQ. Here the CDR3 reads CASSTSQGASYGYTF. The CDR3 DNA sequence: TGCGCCAGCAGCACATCACAGGGCGCCAGCTATGGCTACACCTTC.

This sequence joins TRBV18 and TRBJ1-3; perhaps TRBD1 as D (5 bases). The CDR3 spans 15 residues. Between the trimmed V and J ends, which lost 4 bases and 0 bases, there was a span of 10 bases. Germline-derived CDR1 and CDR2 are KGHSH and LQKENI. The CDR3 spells CASSRDSYSGNTIYF. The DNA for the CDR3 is TGTGCCAGCTCACGGGACTCATACTCTGGAAACACCATATATTTT.

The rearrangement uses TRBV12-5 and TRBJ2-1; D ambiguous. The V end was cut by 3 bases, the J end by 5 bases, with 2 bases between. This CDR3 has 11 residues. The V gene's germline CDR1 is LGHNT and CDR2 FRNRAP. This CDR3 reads CASGFNNEQFF. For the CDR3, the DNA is TGTGCTAGTGGTTTCAACAATGAGCAGTTCTTC.

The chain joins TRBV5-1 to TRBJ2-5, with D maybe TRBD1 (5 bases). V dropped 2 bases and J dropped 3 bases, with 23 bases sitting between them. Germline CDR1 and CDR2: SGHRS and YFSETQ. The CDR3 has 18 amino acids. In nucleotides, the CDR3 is TGCGCCAGCAGCTTAGGTCTTGGCCTGACAGCTACAAAAGAGACCCAGTACTTC. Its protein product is CASSLGLGLTATKETQYF.

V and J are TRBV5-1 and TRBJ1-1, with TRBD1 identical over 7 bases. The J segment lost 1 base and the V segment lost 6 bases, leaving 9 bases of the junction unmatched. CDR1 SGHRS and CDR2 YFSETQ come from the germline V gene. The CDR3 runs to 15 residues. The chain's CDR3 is CASTRQGGANTEAFF. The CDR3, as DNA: TGCGCCAGCACCAGGCAGGGGGGCGCGAACACTGAAGCTTTCTTT.

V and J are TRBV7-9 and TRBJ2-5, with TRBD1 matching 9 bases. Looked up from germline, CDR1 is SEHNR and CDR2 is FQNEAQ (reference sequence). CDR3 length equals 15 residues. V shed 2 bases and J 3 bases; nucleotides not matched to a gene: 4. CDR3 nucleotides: TGTGCCAGCAGCTTATACCGGGACAGGGAAGAGACCCAGTACTTC. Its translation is CASSLYRDREETQYF.

CDR3 DNA: TGTGCCAGCAGCAAAGGACGGGACTACGAGCAGTACTTC. As protein: CASSKGRDYEQYF. This chain links TRBV21-1 with TRBJ2-7; TRBD2, as called in the table, went unchecked against the DNA. TRBV21-1 is noted as a pseudogene. CDR3 length: 13 residues.

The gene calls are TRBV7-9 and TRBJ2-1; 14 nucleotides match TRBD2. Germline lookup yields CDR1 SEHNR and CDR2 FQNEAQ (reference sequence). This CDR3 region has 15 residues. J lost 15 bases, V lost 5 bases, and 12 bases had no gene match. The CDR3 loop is CASSQITGLAGAWFF. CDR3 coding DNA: TGTGCCAGCAGCCAAATCACGGGACTAGCGGGAGCCTGGTTCTTC.